A selection of T cell receptor beta chains follows, all from one sample in a study of beta chain features in type 1 diabetes. Method: immunoSEQ multiplex PCR; TCRdb's copy keeps in-frame clones and lacks some. This sample has more than 95,000 clones, with approximately 15% found just once. Sample: central memory CD4+ T cells from blood. Every receptor here comes from a man between 18 and 29 years old with type 1 diabetes. Each CDR3 is given with its conserved first and last residue. Each record gives: V gene, J gene, D gene, clone size, CDR3 protein, CDR3 DNA. D genes are given only for firm matches. The listing skips clone size in some rows; elsewhere it reads once, few, many or a size class.

TRBV7-6	TRBJ2-5	-	-	CASSLDLARQETQYF	TGTGCCAGCAGCTTAGACCTAGCGCGACAAGAGACCCAGTACTTC
TRBV21-1	TRBJ2-7	-	few	CASSALRYEQYF	TGTGCCAGCAGCGCACTTCGCTACGAGCAGTACTTC
TRBV30	TRBJ1-5	-	few	CAWSETVYSNQPQHF	TGTGCCTGGAGTGAGACAGTGTATAGCAATCAGCCCCAGCATTTT
TRBV4-2	TRBJ2-1	-	-	CASSQDFVPARTPNNEQFF	TGTGCCAGCAGCCAAGACTTCGTCCCTGCTAGAACGCCTAACAATGAGCAGTTCTTC
TRBV6-6	TRBJ2-7	TRBD1	-	CASHPGQGALDEQYF	TGTGCCAGCCACCCGGGACAGGGGGCGTTAGACGAGCAGTACTTC
TRBV27	TRBJ1-2	TRBD1	-	CASSSRTGNAYGYTF	TGTGCCAGCAGTTCCCGGACAGGGAACGCTTATGGCTACACCTTC
TRBV6-6	TRBJ2-5	-	-	CASSYSAAQQETQYF	TGTGCCAGCAGTTACTCCGCGGCCCAACAAGAGACCCAGTACTTC
TRBV7-3	TRBJ2-2	TRBD1	few	CASSFSPTGTNTGELFF	TGTGCCAGCAGCTTCTCTCCGACAGGGACGAACACCGGGGAGCTGTTTTTT
TRBV7-2	TRBJ1-5	-	-	CASSSGVEDQPQHF	TGTGCCAGCAGTTCGGGGGTGGAAGATCAGCCCCAGCATTTT
TRBV30	TRBJ1-5	-	many	CAWSAPGPPNQPQHF	TGTGCCTGGAGTGCGCCGGGCCCTCCCAATCAGCCCCAGCATTTT
TRBV6-4	TRBJ2-1	-	few	CASSDSTGPGRYNEQFF	TGTGCCAGCAGTGACTCTACGGGCCCCGGGCGTTACAATGAGCAGTTCTTC
TRBV5-1	TRBJ2-1	TRBD2	-	CASSLSLAGEGEQFF	TGCGCCAGCAGCTTAAGTCTAGCGGGAGAGGGTGAGCAGTTCTTC
TRBV2	TRBJ1-2	TRBD1	-	CASSERQGGDGYTF	TGTGCCAGCAGTGAAAGACAGGGTGGTGACGGCTACACCTTC
TRBV27	TRBJ2-5	-	-	CASSSKGGRGTQYF	TGTGCCAGCAGCAGCAAGGGCGGCCGGGGGACCCAGTACTTC
TRBV7-9	TRBJ2-7	-	few	CASSPLTGGAYEQYF	TGTGCCAGCAGCCCTTTGACGGGGGGCGCCTACGAGCAGTACTTC
TRBV6-5	TRBJ1-1	-	few	CASSSGTSTEAFF	TGTGCCAGCAGTTCTGGGACATCCACTGAAGCTTTCTTT
TRBV11-3	TRBJ1-5	-	-	CASSPNGRGNQPQHF	TGTGCCAGCAGTCCCAACGGCAGGGGCAATCAGCCCCAGCATTTT
TRBV7-2	TRBJ1-2	-	-	CASSGQSGDYGYTF	TGTGCCAGCAGCGGCCAGTCAGGGGACTATGGCTACACCTTC
TRBV7-2	TRBJ2-7	TRBD2	-	CASSLTTSGITYEQYF	TGTGCCAGCAGCTTAACGACTAGCGGGATTACCTACGAGCAGTACTTC
TRBV27	TRBJ1-4	TRBD1	few	CASSLSWGQLDEKLFF	TGTGCCAGCAGTTTATCATGGGGACAGTTGGATGAAAAACTGTTTTTT
TRBV6-1	TRBJ1-2	-	-	CASSEYRDFSVLSYGYTF	TGTGCCAGCAGTGAATATCGGGACTTCTCTGTGCTATCCTATGGCTACACCTTC
TRBV7-9	TRBJ2-7	TRBD1	-	CASSLQGQGVTYEQYF	TGTGCCAGCAGCTTACAAGGACAGGGTGTAACATACGAGCAGTACTTC
TRBV5-1	TRBJ2-1	-	few	CASSLGGGAHNEQFF	TGCGCCAGCAGCTTGGGGGGAGGCGCACACAATGAGCAGTTCTTC
TRBV4-3	TRBJ2-7	-	few	CASSVEQGGEQYF	TGCGCCAGCAGCGTAGAACAGGGAGGCGAGCAGTACTTC
TRBV5-1	TRBJ1-1	-	few	CASRSGENTEAFF	TGCGCCAGCAGGAGCGGGGAAAACACTGAAGCTTTCTTT
TRBV7-2	TRBJ2-5	-	once	CASSLRAAQETQYF	TGTGCCAGCAGCTTAAGGGCAGCTCAAGAGACCCAGTACTTC
TRBV4-1	TRBJ2-1	-	once	CASSKKPPGTSYNEQFF	TGCGCCAGCAGCAAAAAGCCCCCCGGGACAAGCTACAATGAGCAGTTCTTC
TRBV28	TRBJ2-7	TRBD1	-	CASSFGQVGQYF	TGTGCCAGCAGTTTTGGACAGGTTGGGCAGTACTTC
TRBV30	TRBJ2-7	TRBD2	few	CAWTRLRLAGGLSGEQYF	TGTGCCTGGACCCGTCTGCGACTAGCGGGGGGACTTTCAGGAGAGCAGTACTTC
TRBV29-1	TRBJ2-3	TRBD2	-	CRMGGGHGTDTQYF	TGCAGGATGGGGGGAGGGCATGGCACAGATACGCAGTATTTT
TRBV30	TRBJ1-4	-	-	CAWTEQGGHEKLFF	TGTGCCTGGACGGAGCAGGGTGGCCATGAAAAACTGTTTTTT
TRBV30	TRBJ2-7	-	-	CAWSVKGAYEQYF	TGTGCCTGGAGTGTTAAGGGGGCCTACGAGCAGTACTTC
TRBV6-6	TRBJ2-3	TRBD2	-	CASSYSLAGRRDTQYF	TGTGCCAGCAGTTACTCACTAGCGGGGCGGAGAGATACGCAGTATTTT
TRBV5-4	TRBJ2-5	-	-	CASSLPGRVETQYF	TGTGCCAGCAGCCTACCGGGGCGCGTAGAGACCCAGTACTTC
TRBV9	TRBJ2-1	-	few	CASSELGQSALYNEQFF	TGTGCCAGCAGCGAACTTGGACAGTCCGCTCTCTACAATGAGCAGTTCTTC
TRBV30	TRBJ1-1	-	medium-sized	CAWIAMNTEAFF	TGTGCCTGGATCGCTATGAACACTGAAGCTTTCTTT
TRBV5-1	TRBJ2-1	TRBD1	-	CASSPGQGGYNEQFF	TGCGCCAGCAGCCCCGGACAGGGGGGCTACAATGAGCAGTTCTTC
TRBV12-5	TRBJ2-1	TRBD2	few	CASGLWIAGAYNEQFF	TGTGCTAGTGGTTTGTGGATAGCGGGAGCCTACAATGAGCAGTTCTTC
TRBV28	TRBJ2-1	-	few	CASTRRAVPNNEQFF	TGTGCCAGCACCCGCCGAGCGGTGCCTAACAATGAGCAGTTCTTC
TRBV5-4	TRBJ2-5	TRBD1	few	CASSQRLGQGEETQYF	TGTGCCAGCAGCCAACGACTGGGACAGGGGGAAGAGACCCAGTACTTC
TRBV2	TRBJ2-1	-	many	CASTRTNYNEQFF	TGTGCCAGCACCCGGACTAACTACAATGAGCAGTTCTTC
TRBV7-2	TRBJ2-1	TRBD2	few	CASSLARSSGHNEQFF	TGTGCCAGCAGCTTAGCTCGGTCTAGCGGCCACAATGAGCAGTTCTTC
TRBV5-1	TRBJ2-5	-	few	CASSLAGSDQETQYF	TGCGCCAGCAGCTTGGCGGGGTCGGATCAAGAGACCCAGTACTTC
TRBV7-2	TRBJ1-1	-	-	CASRLFFF	TGTGCCAGCAGATTGTTTTTCTTT
TRBV18	TRBJ2-7	-	-	CASSPRGYEQYF	TGTGCCAGCTCACCGCGAGGTTACGAGCAGTACTTC
TRBV27	TRBJ1-6	-	-	CASKGVGSPLHF	TGTGCCAGCAAAGGGGTAGGGTCACCCCTCCACTTT
TRBV6-5	TRBJ1-1	TRBD1	few	CASSLTGEVTEAFF	TGTGCCAGCAGTCTAACAGGGGAGGTCACTGAAGCTTTCTTT
TRBV28	TRBJ1-1	-	few	CASTPGGRGTEAFF	TGTGCCAGCACTCCCGGTGGGCGGGGCACTGAAGCTTTCTTT
TRBV4-3	TRBJ2-5	TRBD1	-	CASSPTSGGAIQETQYF	TGCGCCAGCAGCCCTACTTCAGGGGGCGCGATCCAAGAGACCCAGTACTTC
TRBV7-2	TRBJ1-5	TRBD1	few	CASSYRGDQPQHF	TGTGCCAGCAGCTACAGGGGAGATCAGCCCCAGCATTTT
TRBV7-2	TRBJ1-2	TRBD1	few	CASSSRQGSGYGYTF	TGTGCCAGCAGCTCTAGACAGGGTTCGGGGTATGGCTACACCTTC